This T cell receptor beta chain derives from a study of T cells in Graves' hyperthyroidism and ophthalmopathy. Study-wide background: Peripheral blood was secured at the point of initial diagnosis, before any treatment.

For the diagnoses, clinical symptoms, serum thyroxine and TRAb, thyroid ultrasound and orbital computed tomography were used. The V gene lost 1 base and the J gene lost 0 bases, with 16 bases spanning the gap. Germline V CDR1 and CDR2: DFQATT, SNEGSKA (reference sequence). The CDR3 runs 18 residues. There were TCR beta CDR3 regions amplified from RNA transcripts. The HTBI set primed first-round TCR CDR3 RT-PCR. TCRdb reanalysed the multiplex PCR reads using MiXCR and keeps one entry per CDR3 protein. The data show a few hundred thousand distinct CDR3 sequences, 12% to 15% seen once. The source is a woman aged 18-29 years with Graves' hyperthyroidism. The rearrangement uses TRBV20-1 and TRBJ1-6, with D maybe TRBD1 (5 bases). The sequenced sample was blood. CDR3 sequence (DNA): TGCAGTGCTAGAGCCGCAAGGGACCCCAGCTCCTATAATTCACCCCTCCACTTT. Translating it yields CSARAARDPSSYNSPLHF.